This T cell receptor beta chain is from a study of cytomegalovirus exposure and HLA in healthy donors. Across the whole study: When roughly 420 donors were genotyped, roughly 82% of them were found to fall in the Caucasian-associated ancestry cluster.

The primer mix had 60 Vbeta and 13 Jbeta primers. Only in-frame clones appear in the TCRdb table, and some are missing; sequencing was by immunoSEQ multiplex PCR. The sample carries over 110,000 clones, about four fifths recorded once. Donors were ostensibly healthy at sampling, although undocumented immune exposures were probable. Deletions cut 3 bases from V and 11 bases from J, with 19 bases between. Germline V gene lookup returns CDR1 GTSNPN and CDR2 SVGIG (reference sequence). This CDR3 comprises 13 residues. The clonotype comes from a woman under 30 in good health and CMV-seropositive. The V gene is TRBV30, the J gene TRBJ1-1; D is unclear. Sequenced input: PBMCs. As DNA, the CDR3 is TGTGCCTGGAGGCTGGCGGGTTTGGCGGTGGCTTTCTTT. Protein product: CAWRLAGLAVAFF.